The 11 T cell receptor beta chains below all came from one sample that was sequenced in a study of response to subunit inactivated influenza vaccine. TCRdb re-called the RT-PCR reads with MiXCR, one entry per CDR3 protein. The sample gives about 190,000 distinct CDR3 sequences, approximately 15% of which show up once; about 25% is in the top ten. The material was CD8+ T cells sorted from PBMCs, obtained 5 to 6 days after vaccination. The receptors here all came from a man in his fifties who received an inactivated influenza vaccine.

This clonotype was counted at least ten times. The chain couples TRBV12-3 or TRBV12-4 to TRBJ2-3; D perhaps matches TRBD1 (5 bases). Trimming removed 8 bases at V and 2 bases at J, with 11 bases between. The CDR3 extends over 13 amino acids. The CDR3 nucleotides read TGTGCCAGCCAGGGATCATTCACAGATACGCAGTATTTT. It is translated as CASQGSFTDTQYF.

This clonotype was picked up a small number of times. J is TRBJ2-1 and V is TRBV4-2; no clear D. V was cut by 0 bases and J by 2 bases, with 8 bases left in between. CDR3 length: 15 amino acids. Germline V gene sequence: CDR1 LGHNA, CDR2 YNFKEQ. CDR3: CASSQEELPYNEQFF. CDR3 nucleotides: TGTGCCAGCAGCCAAGAGGAGCTCCCCTACAATGAGCAGTTCTTC.

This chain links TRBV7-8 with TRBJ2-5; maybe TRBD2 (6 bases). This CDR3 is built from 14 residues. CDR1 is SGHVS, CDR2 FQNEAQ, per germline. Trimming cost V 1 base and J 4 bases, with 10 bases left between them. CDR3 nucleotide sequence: TGTGCCAGCAGCTTAGAGTGGGACTTAGAGACCCAGTACTTC. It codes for CASSLEWDLETQYF.

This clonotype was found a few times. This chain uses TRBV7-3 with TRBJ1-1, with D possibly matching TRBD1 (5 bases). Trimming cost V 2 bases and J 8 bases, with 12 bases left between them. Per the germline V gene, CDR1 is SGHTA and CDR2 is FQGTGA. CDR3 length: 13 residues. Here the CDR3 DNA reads TGTGCCAGCAGCTTATTTATCGGGACCGAAGCTTTCTTT. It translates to CASSLFIGTEAFF.

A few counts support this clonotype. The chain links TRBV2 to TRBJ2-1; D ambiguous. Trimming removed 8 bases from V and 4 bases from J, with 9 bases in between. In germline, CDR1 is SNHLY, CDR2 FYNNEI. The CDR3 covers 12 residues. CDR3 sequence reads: CASRGAYNEQFF. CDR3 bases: TGTGCCAGCCGAGGAGCTTACAATGAGCAGTTCTTC.

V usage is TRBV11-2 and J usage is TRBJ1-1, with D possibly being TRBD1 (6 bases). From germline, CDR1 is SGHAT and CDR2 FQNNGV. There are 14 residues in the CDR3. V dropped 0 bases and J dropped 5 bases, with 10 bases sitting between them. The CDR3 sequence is CASSLDTGWTEAFF. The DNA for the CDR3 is TGTGCCAGCAGCTTAGATACAGGGTGGACTGAAGCTTTCTTT.

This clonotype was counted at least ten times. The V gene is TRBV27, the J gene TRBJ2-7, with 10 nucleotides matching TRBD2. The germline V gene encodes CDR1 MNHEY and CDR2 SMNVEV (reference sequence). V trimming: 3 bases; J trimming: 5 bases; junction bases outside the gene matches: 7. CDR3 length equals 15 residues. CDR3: CASSLRSGGAHEQYF. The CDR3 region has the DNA TGTGCCAGCAGTTTGAGAAGCGGGGGGGCCCACGAGCAGTACTTC.

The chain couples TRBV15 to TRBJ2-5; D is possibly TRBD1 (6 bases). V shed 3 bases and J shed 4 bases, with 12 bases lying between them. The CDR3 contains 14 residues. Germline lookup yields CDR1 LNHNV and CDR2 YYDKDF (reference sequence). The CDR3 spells CATSSNRVRETQYF. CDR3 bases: TGTGCCACCAGCAGTAACAGGGTGCGAGAGACCCAGTACTTC.

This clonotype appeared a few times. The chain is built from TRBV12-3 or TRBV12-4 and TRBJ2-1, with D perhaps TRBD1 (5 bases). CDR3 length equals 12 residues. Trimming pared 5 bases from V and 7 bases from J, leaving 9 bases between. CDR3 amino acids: CASSHDRNEQFF. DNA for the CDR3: TGTGCCAGCAGTCACGACAGAAATGAGCAGTTCTTC.

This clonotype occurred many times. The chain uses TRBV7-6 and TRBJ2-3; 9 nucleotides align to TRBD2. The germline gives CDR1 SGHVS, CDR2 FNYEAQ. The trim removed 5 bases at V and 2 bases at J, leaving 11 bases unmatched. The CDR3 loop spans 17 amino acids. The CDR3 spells CASSPRVAGAPTDTQYF. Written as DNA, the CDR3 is TGTGCCAGCAGCCCCCGGGTAGCGGGAGCTCCCACAGATACGCAGTATTTT.

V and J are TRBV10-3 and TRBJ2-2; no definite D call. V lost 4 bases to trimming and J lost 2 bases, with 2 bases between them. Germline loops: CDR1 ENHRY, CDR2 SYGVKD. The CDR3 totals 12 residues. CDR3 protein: CAISANTGELFF. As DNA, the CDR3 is TGTGCCATCAGTGCAAACACCGGGGAGCTGTTTTTT.